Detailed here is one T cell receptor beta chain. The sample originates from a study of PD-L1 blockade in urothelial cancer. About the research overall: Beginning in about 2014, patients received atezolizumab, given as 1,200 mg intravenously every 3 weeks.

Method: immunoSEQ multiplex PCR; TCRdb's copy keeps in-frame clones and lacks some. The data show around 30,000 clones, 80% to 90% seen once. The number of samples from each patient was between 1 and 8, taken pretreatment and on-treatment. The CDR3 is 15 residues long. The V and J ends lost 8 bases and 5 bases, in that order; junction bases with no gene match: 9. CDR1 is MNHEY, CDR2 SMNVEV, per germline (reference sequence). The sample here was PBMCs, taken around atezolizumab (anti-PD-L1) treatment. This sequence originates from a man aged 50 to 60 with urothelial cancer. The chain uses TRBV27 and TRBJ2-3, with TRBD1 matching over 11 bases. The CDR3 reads CASRARDRGIDTQYF. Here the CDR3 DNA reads TGTGCCAGCCGCGCCCGGGACAGGGGGATAGATACGCAGTATTTT.